This T cell receptor (beta chain) was observed in a study of CD8 T cells in ankylosing spondylitis. TCRdb re-called the 5' RACE reads with MiXCR, one entry per CDR3 protein. The table records a few hundred thousand distinct CDR3 sequences, roughly a tenth of them present only once. This clonotype was detected many times. The ends were cut back, 1 base at V and 2 bases at J, with 18 bases in the middle. The length of the CDR3 is 17 residues. The germline CDR1 and CDR2 sequences are LGHDT and YNNKEL (reference sequence). This receptor was obtained from a male donor with ankylosing spondylitis or in good health (not recorded which). The genes are TRBV3-1 and TRBJ2-7; D is unresolved. Sequencing was done on a sample of blood, either unsorted or a sorted T cell fraction (not recorded which). In nucleotides, the CDR3 is TGTGCCAGCAGCCAAGTTTCCCTTGCTGGCCGTCCCTACGAGCAGTACTTC. This codes for CASSQVSLAGRPYEQYF.